A selection of T cell receptor beta chains follows, all from one sample in a study of T-cell reconstitution after alpha-beta-depleted transplantation in children. MiXCR, applied by TCRdb to the PCR reads, yields one record per CDR3 protein. The data contain 480,000 or so distinct CDR3 sequences, about 10% of them singletons. Material: PBMCs, obtained before TCRalphabeta/CD19-depleted stem cell transplant. The receptors derive from a child aged 2 to 10 with inherited bone marrow failure, due to receive a stem cell transplant. CDR3s include the opening cysteine and the closing phenylalanine or tryptophan. D genes are given only for firm matches. Size tells how often a clone was seen (once, few, many) or the class of an expanded clone, and some rows leave it out.

V gene: TRBV7-9; J gene: TRBJ1-1; clone size: .; D gene: TRBD1; CDR3 protein: CASSAGQGSMNTEAFF; CDR3 DNA: TGTGCCAGCAGCGCTGGACAGGGGTCGATGAACACTGAAGCTTTCTTT
V gene: TRBV4-2; J gene: TRBJ2-3; clone size: many; D gene: .; CDR3 protein: CASSQDLRPYSTDTQYF; CDR3 DNA: TGTGCCAGCAGCCAAGATCTGAGACCCTACAGCACAGATACGCAGTATTTT
V gene: TRBV12-3/TRBV12-4; J gene: TRBJ2-3; clone size: few; D gene: .; CDR3 protein: CASRTGRDTQYF; CDR3 DNA: TGTGCCAGCAGAACAGGCCGGGATACGCAGTATTTT
V gene: TRBV7-9; J gene: TRBJ1-2; clone size: many; D gene: TRBD1; CDR3 protein: CASSLGDRGSYGYTF; CDR3 DNA: TGTGCCAGCAGCTTAGGGGACAGGGGAAGCTATGGCTACACCTTC
V gene: TRBV4-2; J gene: TRBJ1-3; clone size: many; D gene: .; CDR3 protein: CASSQDYQPSSGNTIYF; CDR3 DNA: TGTGCCAGCAGCCAAGATTACCAGCCTTCCTCTGGAAACACCATATATTTT
V gene: TRBV15; J gene: TRBJ2-3; clone size: .; D gene: .; CDR3 protein: CATSSPTGKKGISTDTQYF; CDR3 DNA: TGTGCCACCAGCAGCCCTACAGGGAAGAAGGGTATCTCCACAGATACGCAGTATTTT
V gene: TRBV6-1; J gene: TRBJ2-7; clone size: few; D gene: TRBD1; CDR3 protein: CASSSPGQGFYEQYF; CDR3 DNA: TGTGCCAGCAGTAGCCCGGGACAGGGCTTCTACGAGCAGTACTTC
V gene: TRBV10-3; J gene: TRBJ2-2; clone size: many; D gene: TRBD2; CDR3 protein: CAISSSGLVTGELFF; CDR3 DNA: TGTGCCATCAGCTCGTCGGGACTAGTAACCGGGGAGCTGTTTTTT
V gene: TRBV28; J gene: TRBJ2-5; clone size: many; D gene: TRBD1; CDR3 protein: CASSRTGEETQYF; CDR3 DNA: TGTGCCAGCAGTAGGACAGGGGAAGAGACCCAGTACTTC
V gene: TRBV7-9; J gene: TRBJ2-7; clone size: many; D gene: .; CDR3 protein: CASSLDPHYEQYF; CDR3 DNA: TGTGCCAGCAGCTTAGACCCCCACTACGAGCAGTACTTC
V gene: TRBV9; J gene: TRBJ2-2; clone size: few; D gene: .; CDR3 protein: CASSVGAGNTGELFF; CDR3 DNA: TGTGCCAGCAGCGTAGGGGCAGGGAACACCGGGGAGCTGTTTTTT
V gene: TRBV27; J gene: TRBJ2-5; clone size: many; D gene: .; CDR3 protein: CASSFSRGETQYF; CDR3 DNA: TGTGCCAGCAGTTTCTCCAGGGGAGAGACCCAGTACTTC
V gene: TRBV6-2/TRBV6-3; J gene: TRBJ2-7; clone size: few; D gene: .; CDR3 protein: CASSGTQGGRLPSGEQYF; CDR3 DNA: TGTGCCAGCAGTGGAACCCAGGGCGGCAGACTACCCTCGGGCGAGCAGTACTTC
V gene: TRBV5-1; J gene: TRBJ2-2; clone size: few; D gene: .; CDR3 protein: CASSLAQGTTGELFF; CDR3 DNA: TGCGCCAGCAGCTTGGCGCAGGGGACCACCGGGGAGCTGTTTTTT
V gene: TRBV7-6; J gene: TRBJ1-1; clone size: many; D gene: .; CDR3 protein: CASSLATGNTEAFF; CDR3 DNA: TGTGCCAGCAGCTTAGCTACAGGGAACACTGAAGCTTTCTTT
V gene: TRBV5-4; J gene: TRBJ2-1; clone size: .; D gene: TRBD2; CDR3 protein: CASRTGLAGAFNYNEQFF; CDR3 DNA: TGTGCCAGCAGGACGGGACTAGCGGGAGCCTTTAATTACAATGAGCAGTTCTTC
V gene: TRBV7-9; J gene: TRBJ2-1; clone size: many; D gene: TRBD2; CDR3 protein: CASSLGREGLENEQFF; CDR3 DNA: TGTGCCAGCAGCTTAGGGCGGGAGGGCCTGGAGAATGAGCAGTTCTTC
V gene: TRBV4-1; J gene: TRBJ2-7; clone size: many; D gene: TRBD1; CDR3 protein: CASSRPGQGRGEQYF; CDR3 DNA: TGCGCCAGCAGCCGACCGGGACAGGGGCGTGGTGAGCAGTACTTC
V gene: TRBV5-5; J gene: TRBJ2-1; clone size: many; D gene: .; CDR3 protein: CASSSLVWGLPSYNEQFF; CDR3 DNA: TGTGCCAGCAGCTCCCTAGTTTGGGGACTCCCTTCCTACAATGAGCAGTTCTTC
V gene: TRBV27; J gene: TRBJ2-3; clone size: many; D gene: .; CDR3 protein: CASSPPLRTDTQYF; CDR3 DNA: TGTGCCAGCAGTCCTCCCCTCCGTACAGATACGCAGTATTTT
V gene: TRBV28; J gene: TRBJ1-5; clone size: many; D gene: .; CDR3 protein: CASSLRSGGRNQPQHF; CDR3 DNA: TGTGCCAGCAGTTTAAGATCTGGGGGGCGCAATCAGCCCCAGCATTTT
V gene: TRBV4-3; J gene: TRBJ2-6; clone size: many; D gene: .; CDR3 protein: CASSQDRLAGLSSGANVLTF; CDR3 DNA: TGCGCCAGCAGCCAAGATAGGTTGGCAGGGCTCAGCTCTGGGGCCAACGTCCTGACTTTC
V gene: TRBV20-1; J gene: TRBJ2-7; clone size: many; D gene: .; CDR3 protein: CSARSRGEQYF; CDR3 DNA: TGCAGTGCCAGGTCCCGGGGCGAGCAGTACTTC
V gene: TRBV27; J gene: TRBJ2-3; clone size: many; D gene: .; CDR3 protein: CASKGITDTQYF; CDR3 DNA: TGTGCCAGCAAGGGGATCACAGATACGCAGTATTTT
V gene: TRBV12-3/TRBV12-4; J gene: TRBJ1-5; clone size: many; D gene: TRBD1; CDR3 protein: CASSRGQVSNQPQHF; CDR3 DNA: TGTGCCAGCAGCCGCGGACAGGTTAGCAATCAGCCCCAGCATTTT
V gene: TRBV4-1; J gene: TRBJ2-1; clone size: many; D gene: .; CDR3 protein: CASSQTPEVAPNEQFF; CDR3 DNA: TGCGCCAGCAGCCAGACTCCGGAGGTCGCCCCTAATGAGCAGTTCTTC
V gene: TRBV29-1; J gene: TRBJ1-1; clone size: many; D gene: TRBD1; CDR3 protein: CSGTPGGFTEAFF; CDR3 DNA: TGCAGCGGAACACCAGGGGGTTTCACTGAAGCTTTCTTT
V gene: TRBV27; J gene: TRBJ2-7; clone size: many; D gene: .; CDR3 protein: CATRQVESYEQYF; CDR3 DNA: TGTGCCACTCGACAGGTTGAATCCTACGAGCAGTACTTC
V gene: TRBV19; J gene: TRBJ2-2; clone size: few; D gene: .; CDR3 protein: CASSMGRNTGELFF; CDR3 DNA: TGTGCCAGTAGTATGGGCCGTAACACCGGGGAGCTGTTTTTT
V gene: TRBV4-3; J gene: TRBJ2-1; clone size: many; D gene: .; CDR3 protein: CASSQERDLYNEQFF; CDR3 DNA: TGCGCCAGCAGCCAAGAAAGGGACCTCTACAATGAGCAGTTCTTC
V gene: TRBV29-1; J gene: TRBJ2-1; clone size: many; D gene: .; CDR3 protein: CSVEDFASGASYNEQFF; CDR3 DNA: TGCAGCGTTGAAGATTTCGCATCCGGGGCATCCTACAATGAGCAGTTCTTC
V gene: TRBV5-1; J gene: TRBJ2-2; clone size: many; D gene: .; CDR3 protein: CASSLVYPNTGELFF; CDR3 DNA: TGCGCCAGCAGCTTGGTTTATCCGAACACCGGGGAGCTGTTTTTT
V gene: TRBV12-3/TRBV12-4; J gene: TRBJ2-5; clone size: many; D gene: .; CDR3 protein: CASSLLLMREQETQYF; CDR3 DNA: TGTGCCAGCAGTTTACTTTTGATGAGGGAGCAAGAGACCCAGTACTTC
V gene: TRBV19; J gene: TRBJ2-1; clone size: .; D gene: TRBD2; CDR3 protein: CASSIGTSGHNEQFF; CDR3 DNA: TGTGCCAGTAGTATAGGGACTAGCGGCCACAATGAGCAGTTCTTC
V gene: TRBV6-1; J gene: TRBJ2-1; clone size: .; D gene: TRBD2; CDR3 protein: CASSEGAGGEIVQFF; CDR3 DNA: TGTGCCAGCAGTGAAGGCGCGGGAGGGGAAATAGTGCAGTTCTTC
V gene: TRBV11-2; J gene: TRBJ2-3; clone size: many; D gene: TRBD2; CDR3 protein: CASSSGLAGSPGGDTQYF; CDR3 DNA: TGTGCCAGCAGCTCCGGACTAGCGGGGAGCCCTGGTGGAGATACGCAGTATTTT
V gene: TRBV15; J gene: TRBJ1-2; clone size: .; D gene: .; CDR3 protein: CATSRDKTTGYGYTF; CDR3 DNA: TGTGCCACCAGCAGAGATAAAACCACGGGCTATGGCTACACCTTC
V gene: TRBV4-1; J gene: TRBJ2-7; clone size: many; D gene: TRBD2; CDR3 protein: CASSQEWGGAYEQYF; CDR3 DNA: TGCGCCAGCAGCCAAGAGTGGGGAGGGGCCTACGAGCAGTACTTC
V gene: TRBV7-9; J gene: TRBJ2-1; clone size: many; D gene: TRBD2; CDR3 protein: CASSLSMTSGSYNEQFF; CDR3 DNA: TGTGCCAGCAGCTTAAGTATGACTAGCGGCTCCTACAATGAGCAGTTCTTC
V gene: TRBV5-1; J gene: TRBJ2-7; clone size: many; D gene: TRBD2; CDR3 protein: CASSPRRPPGLAGENYEQYF; CDR3 DNA: TGCGCCAGCAGCCCCCGGCGTCCACCAGGACTAGCGGGAGAAAACTACGAGCAGTACTTC
V gene: TRBV12-3/TRBV12-4; J gene: TRBJ1-1; clone size: many; D gene: .; CDR3 protein: CASSLTGNTEAFF; CDR3 DNA: TGCGCCAGCAGCTTAACAGGGAACACTGAAGCTTTCTTT
V gene: TRBV20-1; J gene: TRBJ2-5; clone size: many; D gene: .; CDR3 protein: CSARLQGSETQYF; CDR3 DNA: TGCAGTGCTAGATTACAGGGTTCGGAGACCCAGTACTTC
V gene: TRBV6-2/TRBV6-3; J gene: TRBJ2-7; clone size: many; D gene: .; CDR3 protein: CASSLLEPGPFYEQYF; CDR3 DNA: TGTGCCAGCAGTCTTTTAGAGCCGGGCCCTTTCTACGAGCAGTACTTC
V gene: TRBV12-3/TRBV12-4; J gene: TRBJ2-2; clone size: few; D gene: TRBD2; CDR3 protein: CAGTGGSLAGELFF; CDR3 DNA: TGTGCCGGAACCGGGGGGAGTCTAGCCGGGGAGCTGTTTTTT
V gene: TRBV2; J gene: TRBJ1-1; clone size: many; D gene: TRBD1; CDR3 protein: CASSETGEAFF; CDR3 DNA: TGTGCCAGCAGTGAGACAGGGGAAGCTTTCTTT
V gene: TRBV30; J gene: TRBJ1-2; clone size: .; D gene: .; CDR3 protein: CAWIGFYGYTF; CDR3 DNA: TGTGCCTGGATAGGGTTTTATGGCTACACCTTC
V gene: TRBV20-1; J gene: TRBJ2-1; clone size: many; D gene: TRBD2; CDR3 protein: CSARTSGNNEQFF; CDR3 DNA: TGCAGTGCTAGGACTAGCGGGAACAATGAGCAGTTCTTC
V gene: TRBV5-1; J gene: TRBJ1-1; clone size: few; D gene: TRBD1; CDR3 protein: CASSLEASAAGTGSANTEAFF; CDR3 DNA: TGCGCCAGCAGCTTGGAGGCGTCTGCGGCCGGGACAGGGTCGGCGAACACTGAAGCTTTCTTT
V gene: TRBV4-3; J gene: TRBJ2-2; clone size: many; D gene: .; CDR3 protein: CASSQEAAAGAGELFF; CDR3 DNA: TGCGCCAGCAGCCAAGAGGCGGCTGCAGGGGCCGGGGAGCTGTTTTTT
V gene: TRBV27; J gene: TRBJ2-7; clone size: many; D gene: TRBD2; CDR3 protein: CASSLRLAVAYEQYF; CDR3 DNA: TGTGCCAGCAGCCTCCGACTAGCGGTAGCCTACGAGCAGTACTTC
V gene: TRBV5-1; J gene: TRBJ2-3; clone size: once; D gene: TRBD2; CDR3 protein: CASTRTGTSGRDTQYF; CDR3 DNA: TGCGCCAGCACCCGAACCGGGACTAGCGGGAGAGATACGCAGTATTTT
V gene: TRBV24-1; J gene: TRBJ1-4; clone size: many; D gene: .; CDR3 protein: CATSDSGMGEKLFF; CDR3 DNA: TGTGCCACCAGTGATTCCGGGATGGGCGAAAAACTGTTTTTT
V gene: TRBV20-1; J gene: TRBJ2-7; clone size: few; D gene: .; CDR3 protein: CSAIPDPHEQYF; CDR3 DNA: TGCAGTGCTATACCGGACCCCCACGAGCAGTACTTC
V gene: TRBV10-3; J gene: TRBJ2-3; clone size: many; D gene: TRBD2; CDR3 protein: CAISELRLASDTQYF; CDR3 DNA: TGTGCCATCAGTGAGCTGAGACTAGCTTCAGATACGCAGTATTTT
V gene: TRBV6-2/TRBV6-3; J gene: TRBJ2-2; clone size: many; D gene: .; CDR3 protein: CASSTAAGELFF; CDR3 DNA: TGTGCCAGCAGTACCGCGGCGGGGGAGCTGTTTTTT
V gene: TRBV20-1; J gene: TRBJ2-1; clone size: .; D gene: TRBD2; CDR3 protein: CSASSASGGSYNEQFF; CDR3 DNA: TGCAGTGCTAGTTCGGCTAGCGGGGGCTCCTACAATGAGCAGTTCTTC
V gene: TRBV5-5; J gene: TRBJ2-1; clone size: many; D gene: .; CDR3 protein: CASSSWRSGYNEQFF; CDR3 DNA: TGTGCCAGCAGCTCATGGCGCTCAGGCTACAATGAGCAGTTCTTC
V gene: TRBV28; J gene: TRBJ2-7; clone size: many; D gene: .; CDR3 protein: CASSISGVTYEQYF; CDR3 DNA: TGTGCCAGCTCCATAAGCGGAGTTACCTACGAGCAGTACTTC
V gene: TRBV5-1; J gene: TRBJ1-1; clone size: many; D gene: TRBD1; CDR3 protein: CASSLVDRDGTEAFF; CDR3 DNA: TGCGCCAGCAGCTTGGTGGACAGGGACGGCACTGAAGCTTTCTTT